These 8 T cell receptor beta chains were all obtained from the same sample, sequenced in a study of cytomegalovirus exposure and HLA in healthy donors. Primers: 60 Vbeta forward and 13 Jbeta reverse. Sequencing was performed with immunoSEQ multiplex PCR; in TCRdb, only in-frame clones are kept and a portion is missing. The table records about 130,000 clones, approximately 80% of them present only once. The sequenced material came from PBMCs. These receptor sequences come from a male donor in good health and CMV-seronegative.

The chain carries TRBV11-2 and TRBJ2-7, with TRBD1 matching over 10 bases. Looked up from germline, CDR1 is SGHAT and CDR2 is FQNNGV. The CDR3 loop spans 14 amino acids. Losses at the gene ends were 3 bases for V and 3 bases for J; bases not matched to a gene: 2. In DNA form, the CDR3 reads TGTGCCAGCAGCTTCGGGACAGGGGACTACGAGCAGTACTTC. Its protein product is CASSFGTGDYEQYF.

This clone has more than one count but fewer than ten. Other DNA sequences in this sample translate to the same CDR3. This sequence joins TRBV5-1 and TRBJ2-3, with a tentative D call TRBD2 (6 bases). Trimming removed 0 bases at V and 6 bases at J, with 11 bases between. The germline gives CDR1 SGHRS, CDR2 YFSETQ. The CDR3 is made up of 14 amino acids. The CDR3 region is CASSLERGGDTQYF. In DNA form, the CDR3 reads TGCGCCAGCAGCTTGGAAAGGGGAGGCGATACGCAGTATTTT.

The rearrangement joins TRBV10-1 to TRBJ2-1; 15 bases fit TRBD2. The CDR3 has 16 amino acids. Germline loops: CDR1 WNHNN, CDR2 SYGVQD (reference sequence). The V segment lost 4 bases and the J segment 4 bases; nucleotides outside the gene matches: 2. The CDR3 DNA reads as TGCGCCAGCAGTGGGGGGACTAGCGGGAGGTACAATGAGCAGTTCTTC. This encodes CASSGGTSGRYNEQFF.

This chain joins TRBV14 and TRBJ1-1; no clear D. Germline assignment: CDR1 SGHDN and CDR2 FVKESK. V was pared by 1 base and J by 0 bases, with 9 bases between. There are 15 residues in the CDR3. CDR3 in DNA: TGTGCCAGCAGCCAAGGAAACACTATGAACACTGAAGCTTTCTTT. Its protein product is CASSQGNTMNTEAFF.

This chain joins TRBV5-1 and TRBJ2-3; D is ambiguous. This CDR3 is built from 13 residues. Germline CDR1 and CDR2: SGHRS and YFSETQ. V lost 6 bases, J lost 1 base, and 9 bases lay in between. The CDR3 sequence is CASNPSGTDTQYF. In DNA, the CDR3 is TGCGCCAGCAACCCGTCGGGCACAGATACGCAGTATTTT.

The V and J genes are TRBV7-3 and TRBJ2-6; 8 bases align to TRBD1. Germline-derived CDR1 and CDR2 are SGHTA and FQGTGA. J lost 3 bases, V lost 5 bases, and 9 bases had no gene match. The CDR3 length is 17 residues. The CDR3 loop reads CASSRADRVFGANVLTF. The CDR3 DNA sequence: TGTGCCAGCAGCAGAGCGGACAGGGTCTTTGGGGCCAACGTCCTGACTTTC.

The V gene is TRBV9, the J gene TRBJ2-1, with TRBD2 matching 12 bases. CDR3 size: 15 residues. CDR1 is SGDLS, CDR2 YYNGEE, per germline. V was pared by 3 bases and J by 5 bases, with 3 bases of the junction left unmatched. The CDR3 here is CASSGTSGVHNEQFF. The CDR3 DNA reads as TGTGCCAGCAGCGGGACTAGCGGGGTTCACAATGAGCAGTTCTTC.

The genes are TRBV19 and TRBJ2-7; TRBD1 agrees at 7 bases. Germline CDR1 LNHDA, CDR2 SQIVND (reference sequence). J was trimmed by 7 bases and V by 5 bases; bases with no gene match: 8. The CDR3 runs 13 residues. The CDR3 DNA sequence: TGTGCCAGTAGTCTGACAGGGAGTAGGGAGCAGTACTTC. This translates into CASSLTGSREQYF. The variable domain in full, completed from reference TRBV19 and TRBJ2-7, reads DGGITQSPKYLFRKEGQNVTLSCEQNLNHDAMYWYRQDPGQGLRLIYYSQIVNDFQKGDIAEGYSVSREKKESFPLTVTSAQKNPTAFYLCASSLTGSREQYFGPGTRLTVT.